Each of the 18 T cell receptor beta chains below was sequenced from the same sample in a study of T cell repertoires in cytomegalovirus infection. TCRdb analysed the reads with MiXCR anew, one entry per CDR3 protein. The table records some 270,000 distinct CDR3 sequences, approximately 22% of them present only once. The antigens these receptors bind are not known. Specimen: cultured PBMCs, collected from culture after CMV antigen stimulation. Every receptor here comes from a human donor in good health (CMV status not recorded). Some clones in this sample may be carry-over from other donors' samples.

This clonotype occurred a few times. The genes are TRBV7-2 and TRBJ1-6; D perhaps matches TRBD1 (5 bases). V lost 1 base and J 14 bases, leaving 18 bases between the germline ends. CDR1 is SGHTA and CDR2 is FQGNSA in the germline V gene. CDR3 length: 15 amino acids. CDR3 nucleotides: TGTGCCAGCAGCTTAGACAGGAGAGCTTATGGGGCCCTCCACTTT. This sequence encodes CASSLDRRAYGALHF. Full variable domain (missing parts from reference TRBV7-2 and TRBJ1-6): GAGVSQSPSNKVTEKGKDVELRCDPISGHTALYWYRQSLGQGLEFLIYFQGNSAPDKSGLPSDRFSAERTGGSVSTLTIQRTQQEDSAVYLCASSLDRRAYGALHFGNGTRLTVT.

V and J are TRBV28 and TRBJ2-3; the D is unclear. Germline CDR1 and CDR2: MDHEN and SYDVKM. Trimming took 11 bases from V and 0 from J, leaving 9 bases between them. This CDR3 spans 12 amino acids. The CDR3 DNA is TGTGCCGCGATTGGAAGCACAGATACGCAGTATTTT. Translation gives CAAIGSTDTQYF.

This clonotype was observed a handful of times. V gene TRBV7-9 combines with J gene TRBJ2-3; 9 bases fit TRBD2. The V segment lost 5 bases and the J segment 4 bases; nucleotides outside the gene matches: 10. Germline V gene lookup returns CDR1 SEHNR and CDR2 FQNEAQ (reference sequence). This CDR3 contains 16 residues. CDR3 loop: CASSASSGTGADTQYF. CDR3 nucleotide sequence: TGTGCCAGCAGCGCCTCTAGCGGGACGGGTGCAGATACGCAGTATTTT. Full variable domain (missing parts from reference TRBV7-9 and TRBJ2-3): DTGVSQNPRHKITKRGQNVTFRCDPISEHNRLYWYRQTLGQGPEFLTYFQNEAQLEKSRLLSDRFSAERPKGSFSTLEIQRTEQGDSAMYLCASSASSGTGADTQYFGPGTRLTVL.

The rearrangement links TRBV7-6 to TRBJ2-7; D unresolved. The CDR3 is 18 residues long. Germline V gene sequence: CDR1 SGHVS, CDR2 FNYEAQ. V was shortened by 4 bases and J by 3 bases, with 25 bases between the two germline ends. The CDR3 reads CASSSLPWGKLKGYEQYV. CDR3 nucleotides: TGTGCCAGCAGCTCCCTCCCCTGGGGTAAACTGAAGGGCTACGAGCAGTACGTC.

At least ten counts were recorded for this clonotype. V and J are TRBV7-2 and TRBJ2-3; D uncertain. Germline CDR1 SGHTA, CDR2 FQGNSA. This CDR3 spans 11 amino acids. V was pared by 7 bases and J by 6 bases, with 8 bases between. The CDR3 loop is CASTLIDTQYF. The CDR3 coding sequence is TGTGCCAGCACCCTAATTGATACGCAGTATTTT.

In this sample, this clonotype turned up a few times. V usage is TRBV24-1 and J usage is TRBJ2-5, with 10 bases fitting TRBD1. This CDR3 has 16 residues. CDR1 is KGHDR and CDR2 is SFDVKD in the germline V gene. V dropped 2 bases and J dropped 2; count of bases not matched to a gene: 4. The CDR3 DNA follows: TGTGCCACCAGTGATTCTGGACAGGGGGGGCAAGAGACCCAGTACTTC. Residues: CATSDSGQGGQETQYF.

The sample holds many counts of this clonotype. The chain couples TRBV7-8 to TRBJ2-5; no clear D. Germline V CDR1 and CDR2: SGHVS, FQNEAQ. V gave up 2 bases and J gave up 5 bases, with 6 bases separating them. The CDR3 runs 12 residues. The CDR3 DNA follows: TGTGCCAGCAGCTTACCTACGGAGACCCAGTACTTC. Protein sequence: CASSLPTETQYF.

This clonotype has ten or more counts. This chain links TRBV12-3 or TRBV12-4 with TRBJ1-2, with D possibly TRBD1 on 5 matching bases. V was pared by 4 bases and J by 1 base, with 10 bases between. This CDR3 is 14 amino acids long. The CDR3 DNA reads as TGTGCCAGCAGTTCCGCAGGGTTTAACTATGGCTACACCTTC. It specifies CASSSAGFNYGYTF.

The chain has TRBV19 and TRBJ1-2; no firm D call. This CDR3 has 13 amino acids. CDR1 and CDR2 (germline): LNHDA, SQIVND (reference sequence). Between the trimmed V and J ends, which lost 7 bases and 4 bases, there was a span of 13 bases. The CDR3 sequence is CASNFGEAYGYTF. The CDR3, as DNA: TGTGCCAGTAACTTTGGCGAAGCCTATGGCTACACCTTC.

The V and J genes are TRBV14 and TRBJ2-1; 10 positions match TRBD2. The V and J ends lost 6 bases and 4 bases, in that order; junction bases with no gene match: 12. Germline loops: CDR1 SGHDN, CDR2 FVKESK. The CDR3 extends over 17 amino acids. CDR3 in amino acids: CASRRSSGSNHYNEQFF. In nucleotides, the CDR3 is TGTGCCAGCAGACGTTCTAGCGGGAGCAACCATTACAATGAGCAGTTCTTC.

In the case of this clonotype: A clone one base away is much larger, so this may be a read error. The gene calls are TRBV7-9 and TRBJ2-1, with D possibly called TRBD1 or TRBD2 (5 bases each). The CDR3 has 15 amino acids. V lost 0 bases and J lost 12, with 18 bases in between. Germline V gives CDR1 SEHNR, CDR2 FQNEAQ (reference sequence). CDR3 sequence: CASSLALGTSTGQFF. CDR3 nucleotide sequence: TGTGCCAGCAGCTTAGCGCTGGGGACCAGTACTGGGCAGTTCTTC.

There are a few counts of this clonotype. The V gene is TRBV7-2, the J gene TRBJ2-1, with no clear D. The CDR3 consists of 12 residues. Trimming took 6 bases from V and 0 from J, leaving 3 bases between them. Germline V gene sequence: CDR1 SGHTA, CDR2 FQGNSA. The CDR3 nucleotides read TGTGCCAGCAGGACCTCCTACAATGAGCAGTTCTTC. Its protein product is CASRTSYNEQFF.

This clonotype occurred once. The chain uses TRBV7-9 and TRBJ2-5, with a possible D match to TRBD2 (6 bases). Trimming stripped 5 bases from V and 7 bases from J, with 17 bases between. The CDR3 runs to 14 residues. The germline CDR1 and CDR2 sequences are SEHNR and FQNEAQ (reference sequence). The CDR3, as DNA: TGTGCCAGCAGCACCACTCGGGGGTTAGTGACCCAGTACTTC. Translated, it gives CASSTTRGLVTQYF.

The chain combines TRBV20-1 with TRBJ2-7; tentative D call: TRBD2 (6 bases). Trimming cost V 0 bases and J 3 bases, with 12 bases left between them. The CDR3 has 14 residues. Germline values: CDR1 DFQATT, CDR2 SNEGSKA (reference sequence). The CDR3 bases are TGCAGTGCTAGAGATACCAGCGGGTACTACGAGCAGTACTTC. This gives the protein CSARDTSGYYEQYF.

This clonotype appeared many times. The chain combines TRBV7-2 with TRBJ2-5; no clear D. The V end lost 1 base, the J end lost 9 bases, and 6 bases lay between the germline ends. This CDR3 is 11 amino acids long. Germline V CDR1 and CDR2: SGHTA, FQGNSA. The CDR3 DNA reads as TGTGCCAGCAGCTTAGGAGTGCCCCAGTACTTC. It codes for CASSLGVPQYF. Full variable domain (remainder filled in from reference TRBV7-2 and TRBJ2-5): GAGVSQSPSNKVTEKGKDVELRCDPISGHTALYWYRQSLGQGLEFLIYFQGNSAPDKSGLPSDRFSAERTGGSVSTLTIQRTQQEDSAVYLCASSLGVPQYFGPGTRLLVL.

This clonotype was counted at least ten times. The chain combines TRBV7-3 with TRBJ2-5, with D perhaps matching TRBD2 (6 bases). V was clipped by 4 bases and J by 5 bases, with 11 bases between them. Germline CDR1 and CDR2: SGHTA and FQGTGA. The CDR3 length is 13 residues. CDR3 in amino acids: CASSSGAGETQYF. For the CDR3, the DNA is TGTGCCAGCAGCTCCGGGGCGGGGGAGACCCAGTACTTC.

The chain recombines TRBV5-1 with TRBJ2-1; the match to TRBD1 covers 8 bases. CDR3 length: 16 amino acids. V was pared by 4 bases and J by 9 bases, with 15 bases of the junction left unmatched. The V gene's germline CDR1 is SGHRS and CDR2 YFSETQ. The CDR3, as DNA: TGCGCCAGCAGCCTGCTCAGCAGGGGGCCCTTGGTTGAGCAGTTCTTC. Amino acid sequence: CASSLLSRGPLVEQFF.

This clonotype has only a few counts. V gene TRBV20-1 combines with J gene TRBJ2-7, with a tentative D call TRBD2 (5 bases). The CDR3 has 16 amino acids. Deletions cut 5 bases from V and 2 bases from J, with 22 bases between. The germline gives CDR1 DFQATT, CDR2 SNEGSKA (reference sequence). The CDR3 nucleotides are TGCAGTGCTCTCCGGGTAGGGAGAGGTACCACCTACGAGCAGTACTTC. Translated, it gives CSALRVGRGTTYEQYF.